A selection of T cell receptor beta chains follows, all from one sample in a study of T cell repertoires in cytomegalovirus infection. TCRdb independently ran MiXCR on the reads; one entry per CDR3 protein. The sample lists some 440,000 distinct CDR3 sequences; roughly 30% were seen once. Input material: PBMCs. Receptors originate from a human donor in good health (CMV status not recorded). Some clones in this sample may be carry-over from other donors' samples. CDR3s include the opening cysteine and the closing phenylalanine or tryptophan. A D gene is named only where the DNA matches it firmly. Expanded clones are given a class, and other clones once, few, many or no size at all.

d_call clone_size j_call v_call cdr3_aa cdr3_nt
NA few TRBJ2-7 TRBV7-6 CASSLDAVAEQYF TGTGCCAGCAGCTTAGATGCCGTCGCCGAGCAGTACTTC
TRBD1 NA TRBJ1-1 TRBV20-1 CSARDKGTGNTEAFF TGCAGTGCTAGAGATAAAGGGACAGGGAATACTGAAGCTTTCTTT
TRBD1 few TRBJ2-2 TRBV4-3 CASSQALRQGAANTGELFF TGCGCCAGCAGCCAAGCTCTCAGACAGGGGGCGGCGAACACCGGGGAGCTGTTTTTT
NA few TRBJ1-5 TRBV28 CASSIRKQGWNRVSNQPQHF TGTGCCAGCAGTATCAGGAAGCAGGGGTGGAATCGGGTTAGCAATCAGCCCCAGCATTTT
NA few TRBJ2-3 TRBV11-2 CAEAAEPFTDTQYF TGTGCCGAAGCCGCAGAACCATTCACAGATACGCAGTATTTT
TRBD2 many TRBJ2-1 TRBV28 CASSLRGGNNEQFF TGTGCCAGCAGTTTGCGGGGGGGTAACAATGAGCAGTTCTTC
NA many TRBJ2-7 TRBV19 CASSRTLGSPYEQYF TGTGCCAGTAGTAGGACCTTAGGGTCCCCCTACGAGCAGTACTTC
NA NA TRBJ1-2 TRBV12-3/TRBV12-4 CASYGTPNYGYTF TGTGCCAGCTATGGGACACCTAACTATGGCTACACCTTC
TRBD1 NA TRBJ2-3 TRBV23-1 CASRRRQGGRIDTQYF TGCGCCAGCAGACGAAGACAGGGCGGTAGGATAGATACGCAGTATTTT
NA NA TRBJ2-7 TRBV19 CASSIETGYIYEQYF TGTGCCAGTAGTATAGAGACAGGATACATCTACGAGCAGTACTTC
TRBD2 few TRBJ2-7 TRBV6-1 CASTGGSSYEQYF TGTGCCAGCACCGGGGGGAGCTCCTACGAGCAGTACTTC
NA few TRBJ1-1 TRBV2 CASRGLDTEAFF TGTGCCAGCAGGGGGCTGGACACTGAAGCTTTCTTT
NA few TRBJ2-7 TRBV4-1 CASSQAAGPSYEQYF TGCGCCAGCAGCCAAGCGGCAGGTCCTTCCTACGAGCAGTACTTC
NA many TRBJ2-7 TRBV7-8 CASSLAPDGYYEQYF TGTGCCAGCAGCTTAGCTCCGGACGGTTACTACGAGCAGTACTTC
NA many TRBJ1-2 TRBV7-8 CASSPITGGAANYGYTF TGTGCCAGCAGCCCTATTACCGGGGGGGCGGCTAACTATGGCTACACCTTC
NA many TRBJ2-7 TRBV7-2 CASSLGKGLYEQYF TGTGCCAGCAGCCTTGGAAAGGGGCTCTACGAGCAGTACTTC
NA few TRBJ2-2 TRBV7-2 CASSLDPGLRTGELFF TGTGCCAGCAGCTTAGATCCAGGTTTACGCACCGGGGAGCTGTTTTTT
TRBD1 NA TRBJ1-2 TRBV6-6 CASSYGGTAQSNYGYTF TGTGCCAGCAGTTACGGGGGGACAGCGCAATCTAACTATGGCTACACCTTC
NA NA TRBJ2-7 TRBV6-2/TRBV6-3 CASRQQGSYDQYF TGTGCCAGCAGACAGCAGGGATCCTACGATCAGTACTTC
NA NA TRBJ2-7 TRBV2 CATQSSWANYEQYF TGTGCCACCCAATCCTCCTGGGCTAACTACGAGCAGTACTTC
NA many TRBJ2-3 TRBV4-1 CASSQALARTQYF TGCGCCAGCAGCCAAGCACTAGCCAGGACGCAGTATTTT
NA NA TRBJ2-1 TRBV11-2 CASSFLASPRTNEQFF TGTGCCAGCAGCTTCCTCGCCAGCCCCCGAACCAATGAGCAGTTCTTC
TRBD1 few TRBJ1-5 TRBV2 CASSDSWTGGAQPQHF TGTGCCAGCAGTGATAGCTGGACAGGGGGCGCGCAGCCCCAGCATTTT
TRBD2 NA TRBJ2-3 TRBV5-5 CASSLTSGGMSDTQYF TGTGCCAGCAGCCTTACTAGCGGGGGGATGTCAGATACGCAGTATTTT
TRBD1 few TRBJ2-7 TRBV20-1 CSAMKSGQGAYEQYF TGCAGTGCTATGAAGTCGGGACAGGGGGCCTACGAGCAGTACTTC
TRBD1 NA TRBJ1-5 TRBV6-6 CASSSSGTGENQPQHF TGTGCCAGCAGTTCCTCCGGGACAGGGGAGAATCAGCCCCAGCATTTT